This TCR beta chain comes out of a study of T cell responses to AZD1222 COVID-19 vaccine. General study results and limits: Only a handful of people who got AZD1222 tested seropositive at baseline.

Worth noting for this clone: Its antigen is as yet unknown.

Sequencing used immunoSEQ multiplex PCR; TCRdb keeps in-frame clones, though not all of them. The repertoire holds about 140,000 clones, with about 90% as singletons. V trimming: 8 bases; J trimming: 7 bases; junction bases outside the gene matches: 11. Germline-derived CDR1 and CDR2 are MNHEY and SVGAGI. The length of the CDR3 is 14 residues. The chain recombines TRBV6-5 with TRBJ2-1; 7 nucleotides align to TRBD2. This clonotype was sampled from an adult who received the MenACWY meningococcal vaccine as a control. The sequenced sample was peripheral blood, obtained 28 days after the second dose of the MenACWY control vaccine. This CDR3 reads CASQREAVGNEQFF. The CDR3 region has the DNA TGTGCCAGCCAGCGGGAAGCGGTTGGAAATGAGCAGTTCTTC.